This TCR beta chain was found in a study of human T cells and chemical hapten exposure. Time point noted: patch test 1, 2 weeks after DPC sensitization. Treatment reported: therapeutic diphenylcyclopropenone sensitization with weekly scalp DPC. Extraction yielded total RNA from whole blood (unfractionated). TCRdb fed the RACE reads into MiXCR, producing one record per CDR3 protein. In the table there are roughly 34,000 distinct CDR3 sequences, around 6.5% of which are singletons. This CDR3 has 12 amino acids. The chain uses TRBV21-1 and TRBJ2-7. TRBV21-1 is a recognized pseudogene. This TCR was sampled from a woman under 40 with alopecia areata. Some clones in this sample may be carry-over from other donors' samples. Sequences were derived from whole blood, sampled in connection with sensitization to the hapten diphenylcyclopropenone (DPC). In DNA, the CDR3 is TGTGCCAGCAGCACCCTCTCCTACGAGCAGTACTTC. As protein: CASSTLSYEQYF.